This note documents a single T cell receptor beta chain sequence. The target of this receptor is not known. There are no base qualities to consult, and no much larger clone falls within one base. These data belong to a study of T cells in Graves' hyperthyroidism and ophthalmopathy (dated by TCRdb to about 2019). In the study overall: Peripheral blood samples were taken at the time of initial diagnosis, prior to any treatment. In roughly six Graves' hyperthyroidism patients, the study also compared T-cell repertoires from thyroid tissue with T-cell repertoires from blood. An independent validation cohort of about 19 hyperthyroidism patients and roughly 16 patients who later progressed to ophthalmopathy tested prospective prediction of ophthalmopathy. After blood sampling, hyperthyroidism patients were treated with methimazole at a starting dose of 30 mg daily, and ophthalmopathy patients were treated with high-dose intravenous methylprednisolone. The 75 to 100 discovery patients were randomly split 7:3 into training and test sets. TCR Vbeta CDR3 sequencing of 140 or so peripheral blood samples (over 40 ophthalmopathy, 75 hyperthyroidism and around 17 progressor patients) is reported in the paper. A discovery cohort of 95 to 100 patients, 43 with Graves' ophthalmopathy and under 60 with stable Graves' hyperthyroidism, was used to find distinguishing TCR V-J signatures. The investigation overall reported the following: In cross-validation, a model built on a 13 V-J signature told ophthalmopathy apart from stable hyperthyroidism with approximately 91% sensitivity and roughly 83% specificity, and in testing the same model reached 80%/75%. Most expanded thyroid clonotypes (frequency above 0.001) were also found in blood, which suggests that blood repertoires may mirror thyroid immune responses. No statistical method was used to fix the sample size in advance, and group allocation was not hidden from the investigators. In validation, progression to ophthalmopathy was predicted by the model with approximately 67% sensitivity and approximately 78% specificity, a median of about 6 months before onset.

Amplification of TCR beta CDR3 regions was carried out from RNA transcripts. The first round of RT-PCR for the TCR CDR3 was performed with the HTBI primer set and the Qiagen OneStep RT-PCR kit. The libraries were constructed in a second round of multiplex PCR and then size-selected and purified. Libraries were sequenced paired-end with 100 bp reads on an Illumina HiSeq2000. In the paper's pipeline: SOAPnuke was used to process the raw data, throwing out any read that contained adapters or uncalled bases, had a mean Phred below 15, or lacked an exact constant-primer or identifier match. High-quality paired reads were merged with COPE v1.2.5, and unique nucleotide sequences were defined as clonotypes. MiTCR v1.1 was used to align clonotypes to the IMGT TRBV, TRBD and TRBJ reference segments. The analysis included only V-J combinations with a frequency above 0.0001, which together covered around 99% of the repertoires. The TCS score was defined as F50 (clonal expansion) divided by E x V (chaos), with BLOSUM62-based TCRdist calculated between CDR3 peptides within each V-J. Welch's t-statistics and random forest reduced roughly 530 V-J features to 10 to 15, which were used in a naive Bayes classifier (R e1071). The public reads were run again by TCRdb, first through fastp at Q25 and then through MiXCR, and only productive beta chains were kept. Each entry merges the rows of one CDR3 protein and shows their most common DNA and genes. These V and J calls rely on TCRdb rather than the paper's analysis. Within this sample are around 480,000 distinct CDR3 sequences, with around 15% of them counted one time only. Clones ranked in the top ten supply less than 20% of the sample.

Stable Graves' hyperthyroidism was defined as no progression to ophthalmopathy during 18 months of follow-up. Hyperthyroidism patients were aged 18 to 65 years and newly diagnosed, with disease duration of less than 2 months. Patients with uncontrolled infections, other autoimmune diseases, pregnancy or lactation were excluded. Clinical symptoms, serum thyroxine and TRAb, thyroid ultrasound, and orbital computed tomography formed the basis for the diagnoses. PBMCs were isolated from about 9 ml of fresh peripheral blood by Ficoll-Paque density gradient centrifugation. Total RNA was extracted with Trizol reagent, and quality was checked on an Agilent 2100 Bioanalyzer. Sequenced sample: blood. This sequence was found in a woman aged 18-29 years with Graves' hyperthyroidism.

The bases are TGTGCCAGCAGTTCGGGACAGAGGCACGGGGAGCTGTTTTTT. The resulting protein is CASSSGQRHGELFF. The chain is encoded by TRBV12-3 or TRBV12-4 joined to TRBJ2-2; 7 central nucleotides agree with TRBD1. The CDR3 starts with the cysteine, ends with the phenylalanine, and has 14 residues. The CDR3 DNA has 42 bases and is translated from base 1. The V end gives up 4 bases and the J end 7 bases, leaving 6 bases in the junction not matched to a gene.